The sequence of this TCR beta chain was determined in a study of cytomegalovirus exposure and HLA in healthy donors. Study in general: An earlier analysis identified 117 million unique TCR beta sequences in approximately 170 million T cells.

As for this clone: The antigen remains unidentified.

General study results and limits: Under in vitro conditions, three CMV-associated chains were confirmed as specific for CMV antigens. Analysis performed later showed TCR beta chains linked to HLA being more clonally expanded than equally common others.

The PCR had 60 Vbeta and 13 Jbeta primers. Produced via immunoSEQ multiplex PCR; TCRdb's table is partial and in-frame only. The sample table sets out more than 45,000 clones. CDR1 is GTSNPN and CDR2 is SVGIG in the germline V gene (reference sequence). The ends were cut back, 5 bases at V and 5 bases at J, with 19 bases in the middle. This CDR3 contains 15 residues. The gene calls are TRBV30 and TRBJ1-5; the D gene is possibly TRBD1 (6 bases). The sample was PBMCs. The TCR comes from a male donor in good health and CMV-seronegative. The CDR3 DNA follows: TGTGCCTGGTCTGAAACCGGGACACCTTATCAGCCCCAGCATTTT. This encodes CAWSETGTPYQPQHF.